Listed below are T cell receptor beta chains from one sample, sequenced in a study of T cell responses to AZD1222 COVID-19 vaccine. Using immunoSEQ multiplex PCR, the repertoire was profiled, and TCRdb retains in-frame clones only, with some absent. The sample gives about 110,000 clones, about 90% of which show up once; 6.5% to 10% is in the top ten. The source material was peripheral blood, sampled 28 days after the second AZD1222 dose. Every receptor here comes from an adult who received the AZD1222 COVID-19 vaccine. CDR3s include the opening cysteine and the closing phenylalanine or tryptophan. D genes are given only for firm matches. Clone size is shown for a subset of rows, as once, few, many or a class of expanded clone.

cdr3_aa	cdr3_nt	clone_size	j_call	v_call	d_call
CATSRLLAGDLPGELFF	TGTGCCACCAGCAGACTTCTAGCGGGGGACCTTCCCGGGGAGCTGTTTTTT	once	TRBJ2-2	TRBV15	TRBD2
CASSRSGGTGEQYF	TGTGCCAGCAGCCGAAGCGGGGGGACGGGCGAGCAGTACTTC	-	TRBJ2-7	TRBV6-5	TRBD2
CASSQPGQGAIGNQPQHF	TGCGCCAGCAGCCAGCCGGGACAGGGGGCAATTGGCAATCAGCCCCAGCATTTT	-	TRBJ1-5	TRBV4-1	TRBD1
CASSSDLDGYTF	TGTGCCAGCAGCTCTGATTTAGATGGCTACACCTTC	-	TRBJ1-2	TRBV5-5	-
CASSLEDSANTGELFF	TGTGCCAGCAGCTTGGAGGACAGCGCGAACACCGGGGAGCTGTTTTTT	-	TRBJ2-2	TRBV7-6	-
CASGPGPPRAQHF	TGTGCCAGCGGACCTGGGCCTCCTAGGGCCCAGCATTTT	once	TRBJ1-5	TRBV7-2	-
CASSPPGLPLAKNIQYF	TGTGCCAGCTCACCCCCGGGACTACCTTTAGCCAAAAACATTCAGTACTTC	-	TRBJ2-4	TRBV18	TRBD2
CASSEMNTEAFF	TGTGCCAGCAGCGAAATGAACACTGAAGCTTTCTTT	-	TRBJ1-1	TRBV9	-
CASSPQAYEQYF	TGTGCCAGCAGTCCCCAAGCCTACGAGCAGTACTTC	-	TRBJ2-7	TRBV12-3/TRBV12-4	-
CASSYGASYEQYF	TGTGCCAGCAGTTATGGGGCCTCCTACGAGCAGTACTTC	-	TRBJ2-7	TRBV6-5	-
CAISATTDLNTEAFF	TGTGCCATCAGTGCCACTACAGACCTGAACACTGAAGCTTTCTTT	-	TRBJ1-1	TRBV10-3	-
CASSVGRATNEKLFF	TGCGCCAGCAGTGTTGGGAGAGCAACTAATGAAAAACTGTTTTTT	-	TRBJ1-4	TRBV5-1	-
CASSVTGSYEQYF	TGTGCCAGCAGCGTCACAGGGTCCTACGAGCAGTACTTC	-	TRBJ2-7	TRBV6-2/TRBV6-3	-
CASSPDGGQPQHF	TGTGCCAGCTCACCAGATGGTGGCCAGCCCCAGCATTTT	-	TRBJ1-5	TRBV18	-
CASSQGEGPNEKLFF	TGTGCCAGCAGCCAAGGGGAGGGGCCAAATGAAAAACTGTTTTTT	-	TRBJ1-4	TRBV4-2	-
CASSPPEGAQHF	TGTGCCAGCAGCCCCCCGGAGGGGGCCCAGCATTTT	-	TRBJ1-5	TRBV7-6	-
CASSQDRGQQETQYF	TGCGCCAGCAGCCAAGATAGGGGGCAGCAAGAGACCCAGTACTTC	-	TRBJ2-5	TRBV4-3	TRBD1
CASSQHTYSGNTIYF	TGTGCCAGCAGCCAACACACATACTCTGGAAACACCATATATTTT	once	TRBJ1-3	TRBV3-1/TRBV3-2	-
CASIYSLHPVNTEAFF	TGTGCCAGCATCTACTCCCTGCACCCCGTGAACACTGAAGCTTTCTTT	-	TRBJ1-1	TRBV2	-
CATSGASNTGELFF	TGTGCCACCAGTGGTGCATCGAACACCGGGGAGCTGTTTTTT	-	TRBJ2-2	TRBV24-1	-
CASTLRTQGGNTIYF	TGTGCCAGTACGCTGCGGACACAGGGTGGAAACACCATATATTTT	-	TRBJ1-3	TRBV19	-
CASTRGGKETQYF	TGTGCCAGCACTCGCGGGGGAAAAGAGACCCAGTACTTC	-	TRBJ2-5	TRBV2	TRBD2
CASSNPLAGVSHTQYF	TGTGCCAGCAGCAACCCACTAGCGGGAGTAAGTCATACGCAGTATTTT	-	TRBJ2-3	TRBV13	TRBD2
CASSYLAGSNTGELFF	TGTGCCAGCAGTTACCTAGCGGGGTCGAACACCGGGGAGCTGTTTTTT	-	TRBJ2-2	TRBV6-5	TRBD2
CASSLGHLNTEAFF	TGTGCCAGCAGCTTAGGACACCTGAACACTGAAGCTTTCTTT	-	TRBJ1-1	TRBV13	-
CASSSRSSGVRYNEQFF	TGTGCCAGCAGCTCCAGGTCTAGCGGAGTACGATACAATGAGCAGTTCTTC	once	TRBJ2-1	TRBV7-2	TRBD2
CASSNQGYQPQHF	TGTGCCAGTAGTAACCAGGGTTATCAGCCCCAGCATTTT	-	TRBJ1-5	TRBV19	-
CASSPTTNEKLFF	TGTGCCAGCAGCCCTACAACTAATGAAAAACTGTTTTTT	-	TRBJ1-4	TRBV7-9	-
CASSWTGMGTEAFF	TGTGCCAGCAGCTGGACAGGGATGGGGACTGAAGCTTTCTTT	-	TRBJ1-1	TRBV5-4	TRBD1
CASSPYSGGASGANVLTF	TGTGCCAGCTCACCCTATAGCGGGGGGGCCTCTGGGGCCAACGTCCTGACTTTC	-	TRBJ2-6	TRBV18	TRBD2
CASSYQTGYEQYF	TGTGCCAGCAGTTACCAGACAGGTTACGAGCAGTACTTC	-	TRBJ2-7	TRBV27	-
CASSWGPTTLNSPLHF	TGTGCCAGCAGTTGGGGACCTACTACCCTAAATTCACCCCTCCACTTT	-	TRBJ1-6	TRBV27	-
CASSWGTSPVEGKNIQYF	TGCGCCAGCAGCTGGGGGACATCCCCGGTCGAGGGCAAAAACATTCAGTACTTC	-	TRBJ2-4	TRBV5-1	-
CASSQEASGGHQETQYF	TGTGCCAGCAGCCAAGAGGCTAGCGGGGGCCACCAAGAGACCCAGTACTTC	-	TRBJ2-5	TRBV3-1/TRBV3-2	TRBD2
CASSYLPDSSGNTIYF	TGTGCCAGCAGTTATCTCCCCGACAGCTCTGGAAACACCATATATTTT	-	TRBJ1-3	TRBV6-2/TRBV6-3	-
CASSLVAGNYNEQFF	TGCGCCAGCAGCTTAGTCGCGGGGAACTACAATGAGCAGTTCTTC	-	TRBJ2-1	TRBV5-1	-
CASSLEVAGQVNSYEQYF	TGCGCCAGCAGCTTGGAAGTCGCTGGGCAGGTGAACTCCTACGAGCAGTACTTC	-	TRBJ2-7	TRBV5-1	-
CASSQNVWPDGELFF	TGTGCCAGCAGTCAGAATGTGTGGCCGGACGGGGAGCTGTTTTTT	once	TRBJ2-2	TRBV27	-
CASVLVDTQYF	TGTGCCAGCGTTCTGGTAGATACGCAGTATTTT	-	TRBJ2-3	TRBV6-1	-
CASSQGRGEKLFF	TGCGCCAGCAGCCAGGGACGAGGAGAAAAACTGTTTTTT	-	TRBJ1-4	TRBV4-1	-
CASSLRAGGAPADTQYF	TGTGCCAGCAGCTTAAGGGCAGGGGGCGCTCCGGCAGATACGCAGTATTTT	-	TRBJ2-3	TRBV7-3	TRBD1
CASSTRTGLSNEQFF	TGTGCCAGCAGTACCCGGACAGGGCTGAGCAATGAGCAGTTCTTC	-	TRBJ2-1	TRBV27	TRBD1
CASSPGGSSYNEQFF	TGCGCCAGCAGCCCGGGGGGGTCCTCCTACAATGAGCAGTTCTTC	-	TRBJ2-1	TRBV5-1	TRBD2
CASSLGGVYNSPLHF	TGTGCCAGCAGCCTAGGAGGGGTCTATAATTCACCCCTCCACTTT	-	TRBJ1-6	TRBV5-6	-
CASSQERFGGEISSYEQYF	TGTGCCAGCAGCCAAGAGCGGTTTGGCGGGGAGATCAGCTCCTACGAGCAGTACTTC	-	TRBJ2-7	TRBV6-2/TRBV6-3	-
CASSFGLNEQFF	TGTGCCAGCAGCTTTGGCCTTAATGAGCAGTTCTTC	-	TRBJ2-1	TRBV7-9	-
CASSRRADTEAFF	TGTGCCAGCAGCCGCAGGGCTGACACTGAAGCTTTCTTT	-	TRBJ1-1	TRBV7-3	-